The 9 T cell receptor beta chains in this list originate from one sample, sequenced in a study of blood T cell repertoires in COVID-19. This table comes from immunoSEQ multiplex PCR, and its TCRdb copy is limited to in-frame clones, with some not included. Of around 310,000 clones listed, roughly nine tenths are singletons. The specimen sequenced was PBMCs or T cells enriched from blood (not recorded which). Receptor source: a woman aged 25 to 45 who had recovered from COVID-19.

The J gene is TRBJ1-2, the V gene TRBV28; 9 nucleotides align to TRBD1. Germline V CDR1 and CDR2: MDHEN, SYDVKM. The CDR3 loop spans 16 amino acids. V was pared by 4 bases and J by 4 bases, with 10 bases of the junction left unmatched. The CDR3 is CASSSEQGAYTYGYTF. The CDR3 DNA reads as TGTGCCAGCAGTTCCGAACAGGGGGCGTATACCTATGGCTACACCTTC.

The chain employs TRBV19 and TRBJ2-1, with 8 positions matching TRBD2. V was clipped by 6 bases and J by 8 bases; unmatched bases: 12. Germline assignment: CDR1 LNHDA and CDR2 SQIVND (reference sequence). The CDR3 totals 15 residues. The CDR3 DNA is TGTGCCAGTAGCCAGAGCCGGGAGGGCTTCCATGAGCAGTTCTTC. As protein: CASSQSREGFHEQFF.

This sequence joins TRBV7-9 and TRBJ2-1, with TRBD2 identical over 11 bases. Germline V gene lookup returns CDR1 SEHNR and CDR2 FQNEAQ (reference sequence). This CDR3 has 15 amino acids. Trimming removed 1 base from V and 7 bases from J; junction bases left unmatched: 3. The CDR3 here is CASSLGTSGQNEQFF. The CDR3 DNA reads as TGTGCCAGCAGCTTAGGGACTAGCGGGCAGAATGAGCAGTTCTTC. The variable domain in full, completed from reference TRBV7-9 and TRBJ2-1, reads DTGVSQNPRHKITKRGQNVTFRCDPISEHNRLYWYRQTLGQGPEFLTYFQNEAQLEKSRLLSDRFSAERPKGSFSTLEIQRTEQGDSAMYLCASSLGTSGQNEQFFGPGTRLTVL.

The J gene is TRBJ2-1, the V gene TRBV5-1; D is unresolved. CDR3 size: 13 residues. V was cut by 2 bases and J by 5 bases, with 8 bases left in between. The germline CDR1 and CDR2 sequences are SGHRS and YFSETQ. The CDR3, as DNA: TGCGCCAGCAGCTTATACTTGAACAATGAGCAGTTCTTC. Its protein is CASSLYLNNEQFF.

The chain couples TRBV10-3 to TRBJ1-2; D unresolved. The V gene's germline CDR1 is ENHRY and CDR2 SYGVKD. The ends were cut back, 3 bases at V and 6 bases at J, with 17 bases in the middle. The CDR3 runs to 15 residues. The CDR3 here is CAISDSTTPVDGYTF. The CDR3 DNA reads as TGTGCCATCAGTGACTCGACAACTCCGGTCGATGGCTACACCTTC.

The V gene is TRBV19, the J gene TRBJ2-1, with 10 bases fitting TRBD2. CDR1 LNHDA and CDR2 SQIVND come from the germline V gene (reference sequence). The junction had 11 bases not matched to a gene; V was cut back by 6 bases and J by 12 bases. This CDR3 spans 14 amino acids. The CDR3 DNA follows: TGTGCCAGTAGATCTAGCGGGAGTAGACAGCGGCAGTTCTTC. It codes for CASRSSGSRQRQFF.

The chain combines TRBV4-1 with TRBJ2-1, with 8 positions matching TRBD2. This CDR3 spans 20 amino acids. CDR1 is MGHRA, CDR2 YSYEKL, per germline. V was pared by 2 bases and J by 5 bases, with 20 bases of the junction left unmatched. The CDR3, as DNA: TGCGCCAGCAGCCAATCCCCTGTCCCGGGACTAGTAGGCAGGAACAATGAGCAGTTCTTC. Protein sequence: CASSQSPVPGLVGRNNEQFF.

This chain connects TRBV14 to TRBJ1-2, with a possible D match to TRBD1 (5 bases). V lost 1 base to trimming and J lost 5 bases, with 14 bases between them. Per germline, CDR1 SGHDN and CDR2 FVKESK. The CDR3 totals 15 residues. The CDR3 DNA sequence: TGTGCCAGCAGCCAAGTATCAGGGCCCATGTATGGCTACACCTTC. This codes for CASSQVSGPMYGYTF.

This rearrangement joins TRBV6-5 to TRBJ1-2; 8 nucleotides match TRBD1. The germline CDR1 and CDR2 sequences are MNHEY and SVGAGI. V lost 6 bases to trimming and J lost 5 bases; unmatched junction nucleotides: 5. The CDR3 is 13 residues long. The DNA of the CDR3 is TGTGCCAGCAGGAATTGGACAGGGTATGGCTACACCTTC. This gives the protein CASRNWTGYGYTF.